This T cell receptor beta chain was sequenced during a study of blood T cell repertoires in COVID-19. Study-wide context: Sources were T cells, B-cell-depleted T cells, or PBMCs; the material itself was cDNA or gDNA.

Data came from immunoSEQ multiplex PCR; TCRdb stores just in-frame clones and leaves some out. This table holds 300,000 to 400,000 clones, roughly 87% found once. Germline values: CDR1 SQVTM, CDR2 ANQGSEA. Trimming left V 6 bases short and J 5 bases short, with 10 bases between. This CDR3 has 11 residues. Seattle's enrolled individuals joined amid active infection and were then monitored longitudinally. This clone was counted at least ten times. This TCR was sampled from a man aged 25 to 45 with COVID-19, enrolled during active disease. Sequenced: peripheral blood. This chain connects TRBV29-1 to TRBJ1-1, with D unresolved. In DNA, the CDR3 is TGCAGCGTCCCCACGGAGACTGAAGCTTTCTTT. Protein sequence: CSVPTETEAFF.